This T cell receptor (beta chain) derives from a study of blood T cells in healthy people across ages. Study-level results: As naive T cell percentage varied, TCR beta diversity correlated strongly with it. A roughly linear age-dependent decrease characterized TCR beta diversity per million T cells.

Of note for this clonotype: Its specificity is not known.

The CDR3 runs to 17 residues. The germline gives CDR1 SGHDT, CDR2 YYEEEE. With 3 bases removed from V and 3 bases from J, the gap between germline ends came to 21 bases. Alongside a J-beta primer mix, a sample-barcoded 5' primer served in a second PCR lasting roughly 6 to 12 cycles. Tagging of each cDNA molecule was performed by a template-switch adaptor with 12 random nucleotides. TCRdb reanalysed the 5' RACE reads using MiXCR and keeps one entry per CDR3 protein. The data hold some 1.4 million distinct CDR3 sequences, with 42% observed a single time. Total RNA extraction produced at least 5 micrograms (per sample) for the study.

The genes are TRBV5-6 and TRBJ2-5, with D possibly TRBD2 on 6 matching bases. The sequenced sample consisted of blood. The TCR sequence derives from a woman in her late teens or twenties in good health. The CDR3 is CASSSFSGVVSKETQYF. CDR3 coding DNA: TGTGCCAGCAGCTCGTTTTCGGGAGTAGTAAGTAAAGAGACCCAGTACTTC. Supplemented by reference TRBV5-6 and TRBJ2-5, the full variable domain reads DAGVTQSPTHLIKTRGQQVTLRCSPKSGHDTVSWYQQALGQGPQFIFQYYEEEERQRGNFPDRFSGHQFPNYSSELNVNALLLGDSALYLCASSSFSGVVSKETQYFGPGTRLLVL.